This entry describes one T cell receptor beta chain. Its target is not known. Sequencing was performed with immunoSEQ multiplex PCR; in TCRdb, only in-frame clones are kept and a portion is missing. The profile covers more than 80,000 clones, with 65% to 90% appearing a single time and about 9.4% taken by the ten largest. This specimen comes from a study of T cell responses to AZD1222 COVID-19 vaccine. Study-level points and caveats: Spike-specific TCR repertoires showed rising breadth and depth after two AZD1222 doses. Repertoires were obtained solely post-peak T cell response.

Sequenced here: peripheral blood, sampled on day 0 of AZD1222 vaccination. This TCR was recovered from an adult in good health.

In nucleotides, the CDR3 is TGTGCCAGCAGCTTAAAACTAGCGGGAGAGACAGATACGCAGTATTTT. Translation: CASSLKLAGETDTQYF. J is TRBJ2-3 and V is TRBV11-2, with 11 bases aligning to TRBD2. The CDR3 is 16 amino acids. The germline V gene encodes CDR1 SGHAT and CDR2 FQNNGV. The V and J ends lost 2 bases and 3 bases, in that order; junction bases with no gene match: 4. Full variable domain (remainder filled in from reference TRBV11-2 and TRBJ2-3): EAGVAQSPRYKIIEKRQSVAFWCNPISGHATLYWYQQILGQGPKLLIQFQNNGVVDDSQLPKDRFSAERLKGVDSTLKIQPAKLEDSAVYLCASSLKLAGETDTQYFGPGTRLTVL.